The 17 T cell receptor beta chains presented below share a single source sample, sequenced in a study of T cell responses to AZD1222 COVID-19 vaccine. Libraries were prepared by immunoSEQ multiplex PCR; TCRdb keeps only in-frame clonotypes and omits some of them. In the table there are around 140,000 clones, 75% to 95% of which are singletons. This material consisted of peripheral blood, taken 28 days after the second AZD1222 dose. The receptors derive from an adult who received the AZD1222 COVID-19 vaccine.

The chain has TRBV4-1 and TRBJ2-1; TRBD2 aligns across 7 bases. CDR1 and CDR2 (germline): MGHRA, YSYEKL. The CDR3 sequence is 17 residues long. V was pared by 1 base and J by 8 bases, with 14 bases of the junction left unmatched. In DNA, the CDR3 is TGCGCCAGCAGCCAAGCTTTATTGGTCTCCCGGGGGGATGAGCAGTTCTTC. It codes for CASSQALLVSRGDEQFF.

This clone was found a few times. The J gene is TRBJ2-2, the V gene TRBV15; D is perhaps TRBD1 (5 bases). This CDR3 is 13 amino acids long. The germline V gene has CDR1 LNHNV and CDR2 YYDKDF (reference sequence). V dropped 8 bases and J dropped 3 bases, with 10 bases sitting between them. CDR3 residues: CATRDSYTGELFF. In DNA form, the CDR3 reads TGTGCCACCCGCGACAGTTACACCGGGGAGCTGTTTTTT.

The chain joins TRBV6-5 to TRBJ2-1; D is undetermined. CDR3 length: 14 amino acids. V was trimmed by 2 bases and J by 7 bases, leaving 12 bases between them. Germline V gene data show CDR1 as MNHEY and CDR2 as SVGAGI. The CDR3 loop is CASSYATVENEQFF. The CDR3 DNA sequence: TGTGCCAGCAGTTACGCGACTGTGGAGAATGAGCAGTTCTTC.

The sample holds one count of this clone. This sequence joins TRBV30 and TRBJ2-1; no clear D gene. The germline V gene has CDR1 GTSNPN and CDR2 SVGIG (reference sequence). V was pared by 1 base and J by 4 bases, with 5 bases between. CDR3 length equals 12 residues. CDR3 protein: CAWSGAYNEQFF. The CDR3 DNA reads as TGTGCCTGGAGTGGGGCGTACAATGAGCAGTTCTTC.

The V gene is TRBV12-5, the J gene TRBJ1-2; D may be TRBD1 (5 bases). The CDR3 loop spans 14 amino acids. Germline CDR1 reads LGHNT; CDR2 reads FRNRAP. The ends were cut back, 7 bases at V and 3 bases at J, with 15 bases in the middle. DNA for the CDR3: TGTGCTAGTGCCCTAAGTGGGGGGTACTATGGCTACACCTTC. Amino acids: CASALSGGYYGYTF.

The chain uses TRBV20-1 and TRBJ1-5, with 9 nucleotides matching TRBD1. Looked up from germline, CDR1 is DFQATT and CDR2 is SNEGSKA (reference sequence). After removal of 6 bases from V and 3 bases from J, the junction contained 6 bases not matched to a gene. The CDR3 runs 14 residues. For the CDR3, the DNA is TGCAGTGCGAGTCGGACAGGGGACAATCAGCCCCAGCATTTT. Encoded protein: CSASRTGDNQPQHF.

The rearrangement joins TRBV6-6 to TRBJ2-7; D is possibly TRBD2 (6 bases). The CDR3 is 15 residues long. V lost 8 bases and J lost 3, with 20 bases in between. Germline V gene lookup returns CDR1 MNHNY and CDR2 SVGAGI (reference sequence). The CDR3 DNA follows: TGTGCCAGCCGCTTACTCGGGGGAGGAGGCTACGAGCAGTACTTC. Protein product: CASRLLGGGGYEQYF.

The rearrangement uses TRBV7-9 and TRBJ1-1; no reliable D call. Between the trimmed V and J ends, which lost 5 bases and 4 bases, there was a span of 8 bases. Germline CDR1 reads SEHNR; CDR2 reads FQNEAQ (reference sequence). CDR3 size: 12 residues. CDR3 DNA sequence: TGTGCCAGCAGCCCCCCGTCCACTGAAGCTTTCTTT. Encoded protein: CASSPPSTEAFF.

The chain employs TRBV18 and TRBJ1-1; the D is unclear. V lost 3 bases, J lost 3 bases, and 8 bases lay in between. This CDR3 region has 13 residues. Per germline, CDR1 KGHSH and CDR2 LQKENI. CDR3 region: CASSPLEDTEAFF. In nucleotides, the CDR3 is TGTGCCAGCTCACCGCTGGAGGACACTGAAGCTTTCTTT. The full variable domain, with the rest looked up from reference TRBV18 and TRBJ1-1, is NAGVMQNPRHLVRRRGQEARLRCSPMKGHSHVYWYRQLPEEGLKFMVYLQKENIIDESGMPKERFSAEFPKEGPSILRIQQVVRGDSAAYFCASSPLEDTEAFFGQGTRLTVV.

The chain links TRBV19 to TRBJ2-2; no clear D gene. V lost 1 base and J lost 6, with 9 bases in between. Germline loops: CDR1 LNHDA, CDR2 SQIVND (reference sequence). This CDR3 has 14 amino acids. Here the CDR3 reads CASSIASGAGELFF. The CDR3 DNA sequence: TGTGCCAGTAGTATAGCCTCTGGGGCCGGGGAGCTGTTTTTT. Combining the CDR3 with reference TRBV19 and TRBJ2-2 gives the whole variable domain DGGITQSPKYLFRKEGQNVTLSCEQNLNHDAMYWYRQDPGQGLRLIYYSQIVNDFQKGDIAEGYSVSREKKESFPLTVTSAQKNPTAFYLCASSIASGAGELFFGEGSRLTVL.

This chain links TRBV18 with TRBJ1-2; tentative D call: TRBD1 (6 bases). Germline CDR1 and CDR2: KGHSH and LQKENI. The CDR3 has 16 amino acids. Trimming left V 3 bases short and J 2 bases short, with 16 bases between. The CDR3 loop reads CASSPTSGATNYGYTF. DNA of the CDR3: TGTGCCAGCTCACCTACATCAGGGGCGACCAACTATGGCTACACCTTC.

CDR3 region: CASSLVFREPYEQYF. Here the CDR3 DNA reads TGTGCCAGCAGCTTAGTGTTTCGGGAGCCCTACGAGCAGTACTTC. The chain carries TRBV7-6 and TRBJ2-7, with D tentatively TRBD2 (6 bases). The CDR3 has 15 amino acids. Germline-derived CDR1 and CDR2 are SGHVS and FNYEAQ. V was cut by 1 base and J by 2 bases, with 12 bases left in between. Filled out from reference TRBV7-6 and TRBJ2-7, the complete variable domain reads GAGVSQSPRYKVTKRGQDVALRCDPISGHVSLYWYRQALGQGPEFLTYFNYEAQQDKSGLPNDRFSAERPEGSISTLTIQRTEQRDSAMYRCASSLVFREPYEQYFGPGTRLTVT.

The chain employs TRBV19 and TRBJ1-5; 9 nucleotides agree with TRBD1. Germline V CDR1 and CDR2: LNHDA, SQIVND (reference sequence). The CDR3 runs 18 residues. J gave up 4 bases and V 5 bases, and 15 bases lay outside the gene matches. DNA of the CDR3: TGTGCCAGTAGTTTCTCCGGGACAGGGATCTTCCGTAATCAGCCCCAGCATTTT. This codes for CASSFSGTGIFRNQPQHF. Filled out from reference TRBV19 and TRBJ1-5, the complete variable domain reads DGGITQSPKYLFRKEGQNVTLSCEQNLNHDAMYWYRQDPGQGLRLIYYSQIVNDFQKGDIAEGYSVSREKKESFPLTVTSAQKNPTAFYLCASSFSGTGIFRNQPQHFGDGTRLSIL.

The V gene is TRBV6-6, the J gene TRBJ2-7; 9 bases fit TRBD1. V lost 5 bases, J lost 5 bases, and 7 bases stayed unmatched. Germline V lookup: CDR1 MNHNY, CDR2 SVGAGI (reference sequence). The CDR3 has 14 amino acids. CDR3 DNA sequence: TGTGCCAGCAGTGACGGACAGGGGATCGACGAGCAGTACTTC. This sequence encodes CASSDGQGIDEQYF.

The CDR3 region is CASSLVGGGGPLYTF. CDR3 sequence (DNA): TGTGCCAGCAGCCTCGTCGGGGGGGGCGGCCCCCTCTACACCTTC. The chain couples TRBV3-1 (or the pseudogene TRBV3-2) to TRBJ1-2, with D possibly being TRBD1 (6 bases). Per germline, CDR1 LGHDT and CDR2 YNNKEL (reference sequence). The CDR3 runs to 15 residues. Trimming took off 4 bases at V and 10 bases at J, with 22 bases between the two ends.

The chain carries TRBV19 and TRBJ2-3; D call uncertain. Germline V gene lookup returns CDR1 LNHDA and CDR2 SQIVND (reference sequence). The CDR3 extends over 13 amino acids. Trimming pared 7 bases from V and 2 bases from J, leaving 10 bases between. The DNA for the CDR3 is TGTGCCAGTACCCCCGCCTCCACAGATACGCAGTATTTT. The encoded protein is CASTPASTDTQYF.

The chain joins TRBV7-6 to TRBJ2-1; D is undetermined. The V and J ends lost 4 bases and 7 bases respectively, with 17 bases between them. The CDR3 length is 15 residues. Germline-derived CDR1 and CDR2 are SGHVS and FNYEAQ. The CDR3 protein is CASSSYSDPVNEQFF. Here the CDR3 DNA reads TGTGCCAGCAGCTCTTATAGTGACCCGGTTAATGAGCAGTTCTTC.